The subject of this entry is one T cell receptor beta chain. The sample is drawn from a study of blood T cell repertoires in COVID-19. Clones were read by immunoSEQ multiplex PCR, and TCRdb kept only the in-frame ones, dropping some. The table shows approximately 110,000 clones, with just over 85% occurring only once. From germline, CDR1 is SEHNR and CDR2 FQNEAQ (reference sequence). The CDR3 consists of 18 residues. After removal of 1 base from V and 5 bases from J, the junction contained 12 bases not matched to a gene. The origin of this receptor is a woman between 50 and 59 years old with active or convalescent COVID-19. The rearrangement links TRBV7-9 to TRBJ2-5, with 11 bases that match TRBD2. The material sequenced was peripheral blood. CDR3 nucleotides: TGTGCCAGCAGCTTAGGAATAACTAGCGGGAGAGGGTTTGAGACCCAGTACTTC. It specifies CASSLGITSGRGFETQYF. The variable domain in full, with the rest retrieved from reference TRBV7-9 and TRBJ2-5, is DTGVSQNPRHKITKRGQNVTFRCDPISEHNRLYWYRQTLGQGPEFLTYFQNEAQLEKSRLLSDRFSAERPKGSFSTLEIQRTEQGDSAMYLCASSLGITSGRGFETQYFGPGTRLLVL.